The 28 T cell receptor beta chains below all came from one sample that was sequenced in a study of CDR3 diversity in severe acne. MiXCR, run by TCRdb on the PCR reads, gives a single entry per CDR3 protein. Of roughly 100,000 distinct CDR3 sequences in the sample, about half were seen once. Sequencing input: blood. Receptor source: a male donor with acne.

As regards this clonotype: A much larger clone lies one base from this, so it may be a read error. The CDR3 DNA reads as TGTGCCAGCGGCTGGCCGGGACAGGGGAACACTGAAGCTTTCTTT. Translating it yields CASGWPGQGNTEAFF. J is TRBJ1-1 and V is TRBV7-6; 9 nucleotides align to TRBD1. This CDR3 is built from 15 residues. Germline lookup yields CDR1 SGHVS and CDR2 FNYEAQ. V dropped 8 bases and J dropped 1; count of bases not matched to a gene: 8. The complete variable domain, with remaining parts taken from reference TRBV7-6 and TRBJ1-1, reads GAGVSQSPRYKVTKRGQDVALRCDPISGHVSLYWYRQALGQGPEFLTYFNYEAQQDKSGLPNDRFSAERPEGSISTLTIQRTEQRDSAMYRCASGWPGQGNTEAFFGQGTRLTVV.

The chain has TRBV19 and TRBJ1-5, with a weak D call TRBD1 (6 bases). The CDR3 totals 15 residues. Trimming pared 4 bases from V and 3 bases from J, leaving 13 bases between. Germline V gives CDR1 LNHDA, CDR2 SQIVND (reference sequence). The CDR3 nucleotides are TGTGCCAGTAGTAATAATGGACAGCACAATCAGCCCCAGCATTTT. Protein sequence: CASSNNGQHNQPQHF.

The CDR3 DNA reads TGTGCCATCAGCCCGGGACAGGGGCGAAACACCATATATTTT. Encoded protein: CAISPGQGRNTIYF. This chain connects TRBV10-3 to TRBJ1-3; the match to TRBD1 covers 10 bases. Losses at the gene ends were 6 bases for V and 5 bases for J; bases not matched to a gene: 4. Per the germline V gene, CDR1 is ENHRY and CDR2 is SYGVKD. This CDR3 region has 14 residues.

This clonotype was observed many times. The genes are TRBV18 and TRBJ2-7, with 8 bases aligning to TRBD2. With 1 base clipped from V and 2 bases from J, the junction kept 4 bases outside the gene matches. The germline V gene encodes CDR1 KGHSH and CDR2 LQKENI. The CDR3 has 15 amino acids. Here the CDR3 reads CASSPHERGTYEQYF. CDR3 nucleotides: TGTGCCAGCTCACCACACGAGCGGGGGACCTACGAGCAGTACTTC.

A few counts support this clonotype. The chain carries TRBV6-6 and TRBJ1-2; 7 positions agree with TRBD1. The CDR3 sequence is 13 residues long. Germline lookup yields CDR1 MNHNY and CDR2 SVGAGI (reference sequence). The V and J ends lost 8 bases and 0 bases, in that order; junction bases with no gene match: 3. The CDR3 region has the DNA TGTGCCAGCTCACAGGGGCCTAACTATGGCTACACCTTC. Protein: CASSQGPNYGYTF.

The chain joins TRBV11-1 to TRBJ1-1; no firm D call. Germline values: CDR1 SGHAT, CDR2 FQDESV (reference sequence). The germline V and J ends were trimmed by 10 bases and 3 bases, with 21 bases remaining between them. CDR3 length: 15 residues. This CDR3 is CATSDSTDGHTEAFF. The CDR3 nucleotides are TGTGCCACCAGTGATTCAACCGACGGTCACACTGAAGCTTTCTTT.

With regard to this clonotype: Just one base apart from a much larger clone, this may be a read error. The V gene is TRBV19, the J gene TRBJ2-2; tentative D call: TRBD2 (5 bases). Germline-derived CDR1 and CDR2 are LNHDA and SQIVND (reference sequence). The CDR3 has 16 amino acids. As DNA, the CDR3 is TGTACCAGTAGTATTTCTACTAGACGAGGCACCGGGGAGCTGTTTTTT. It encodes CTSSISTRRGTGELFF.

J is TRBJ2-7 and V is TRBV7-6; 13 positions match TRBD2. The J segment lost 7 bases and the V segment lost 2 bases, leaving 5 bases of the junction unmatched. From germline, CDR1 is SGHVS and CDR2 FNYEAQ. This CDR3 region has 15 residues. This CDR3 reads CASSLRLAGGSEQYF. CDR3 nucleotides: TGTGCCAGCAGCTTACGACTAGCGGGAGGAAGTGAGCAGTACTTC.

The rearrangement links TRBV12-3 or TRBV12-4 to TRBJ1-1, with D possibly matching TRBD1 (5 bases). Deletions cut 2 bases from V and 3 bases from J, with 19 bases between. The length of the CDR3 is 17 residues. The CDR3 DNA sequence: TGTGCCAGCAGTTTAAGGCATAGGGGCCAGGTGCACACTGAAGCTTTCTTT. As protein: CASSLRHRGQVHTEAFF.

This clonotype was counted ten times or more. DNA of the CDR3: TGTGCCAGCAGGACAGACAGGGCGGCTAACTATGGCTACACCTTC. Protein: CASRTDRAANYGYTF. J is TRBJ1-2 and V is TRBV5-8; 7 bases are a match to TRBD1. Germline lookup yields CDR1 SGHTS and CDR2 YDEGEE. V was clipped by 5 bases and J by 0 bases; unmatched bases: 7. This CDR3 region has 15 residues.

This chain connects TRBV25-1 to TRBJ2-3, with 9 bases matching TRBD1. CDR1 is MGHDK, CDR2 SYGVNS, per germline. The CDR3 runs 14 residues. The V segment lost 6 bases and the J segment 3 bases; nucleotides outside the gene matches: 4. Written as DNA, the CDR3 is TGTGCCAGCAGGGACAGGGGTGCGACAGATACGCAGTATTTT. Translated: CASRDRGATDTQYF.

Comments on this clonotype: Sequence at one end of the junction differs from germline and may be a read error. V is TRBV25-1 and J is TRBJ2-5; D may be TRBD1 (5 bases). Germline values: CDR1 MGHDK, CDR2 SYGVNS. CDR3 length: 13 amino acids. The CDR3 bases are TGTGCCAGCAGCGAATGGGGCGGCGAGACCCAGTACTTC. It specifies CASSEWGGETQYF.

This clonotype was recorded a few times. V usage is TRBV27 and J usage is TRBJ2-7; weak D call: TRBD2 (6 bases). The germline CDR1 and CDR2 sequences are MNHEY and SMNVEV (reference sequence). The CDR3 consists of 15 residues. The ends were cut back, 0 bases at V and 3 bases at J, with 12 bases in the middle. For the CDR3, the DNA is TGTGCCAGCAGTTTATCGGTGGACTACCGCTACGAGCAGTACTTC. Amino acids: CASSLSVDYRYEQYF.

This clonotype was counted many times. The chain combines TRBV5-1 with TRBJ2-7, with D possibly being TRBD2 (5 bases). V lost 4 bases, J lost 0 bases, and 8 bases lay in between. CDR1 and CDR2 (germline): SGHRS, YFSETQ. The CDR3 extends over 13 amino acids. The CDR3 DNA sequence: TGCGCCAGCAGCCACCGGGACTCCTACGAGCAGTACTTC. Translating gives CASSHRDSYEQYF.

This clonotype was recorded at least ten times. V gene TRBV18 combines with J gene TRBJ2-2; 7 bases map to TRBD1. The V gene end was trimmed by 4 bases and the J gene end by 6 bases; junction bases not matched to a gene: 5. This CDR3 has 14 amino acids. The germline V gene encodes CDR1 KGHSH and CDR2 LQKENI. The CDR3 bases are TGTGCCAGCTCACGCACAGGGGATGCCGGGGAGCTGTTTTTT. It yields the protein CASSRTGDAGELFF.

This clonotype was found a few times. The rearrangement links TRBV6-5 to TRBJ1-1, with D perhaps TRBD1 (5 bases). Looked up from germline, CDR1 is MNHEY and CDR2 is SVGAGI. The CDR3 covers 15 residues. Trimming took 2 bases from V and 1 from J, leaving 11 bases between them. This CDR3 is CASSYGTARNTEAFF. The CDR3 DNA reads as TGTGCCAGCAGTTACGGGACGGCCAGGAACACTGAAGCTTTCTTT.

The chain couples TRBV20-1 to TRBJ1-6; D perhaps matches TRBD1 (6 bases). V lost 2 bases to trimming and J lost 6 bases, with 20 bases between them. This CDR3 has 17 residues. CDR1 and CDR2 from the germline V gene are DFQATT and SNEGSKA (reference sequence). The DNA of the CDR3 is TGCAGTGCTAGACCGGGGGCGGGGACCTTCTTTAATTCACCCCTCCACTTT. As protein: CSARPGAGTFFNSPLHF.

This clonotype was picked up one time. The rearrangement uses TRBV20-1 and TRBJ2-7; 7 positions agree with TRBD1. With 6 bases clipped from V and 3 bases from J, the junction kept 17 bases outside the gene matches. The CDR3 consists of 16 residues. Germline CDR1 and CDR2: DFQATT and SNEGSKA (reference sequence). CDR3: CSASSIPGTDHYEQYF. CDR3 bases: TGCAGTGCCAGTAGTATTCCCGGGACAGACCACTACGAGCAGTACTTC.

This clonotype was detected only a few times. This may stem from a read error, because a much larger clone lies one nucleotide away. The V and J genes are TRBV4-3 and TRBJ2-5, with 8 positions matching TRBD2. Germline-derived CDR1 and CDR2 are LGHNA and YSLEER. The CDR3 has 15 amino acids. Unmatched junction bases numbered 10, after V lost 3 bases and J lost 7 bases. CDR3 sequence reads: CASSQSRGGPGTQYF. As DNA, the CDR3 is TGCGCCAGCAGCCAGAGTCGGGGGGGCCCGGGGACCCAGTACTTC.

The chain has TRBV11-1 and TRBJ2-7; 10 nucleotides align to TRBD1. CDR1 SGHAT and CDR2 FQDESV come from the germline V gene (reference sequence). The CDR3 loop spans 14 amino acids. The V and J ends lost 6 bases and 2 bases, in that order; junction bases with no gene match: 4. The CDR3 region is CASRYGTGAYEQYF. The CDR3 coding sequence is TGTGCCAGCAGGTACGGGACAGGGGCCTACGAGCAGTACTTC.

The CDR3 nucleotides are TGCGCCAGCAGCCAAGTATTGGACACCGGGGAGCTGTTTTTT. It yields the protein CASSQVLDTGELFF. The chain recombines TRBV4-1 with TRBJ2-2; D call uncertain. Germline V CDR1 and CDR2: MGHRA, YSYEKL. With 1 base removed from V and 3 bases from J, the gap between germline ends came to 6 bases. This CDR3 region has 14 residues.

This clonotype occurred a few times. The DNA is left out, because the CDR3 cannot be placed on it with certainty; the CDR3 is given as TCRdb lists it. The CDR3 loop reads CASSEPVGAEAFFGQGSNQPQHF. The chain is built from TRBV2 and TRBJ1-5; the D segment call TRBD1 is taken from the table without a DNA check. The CDR3 has 23 residues if both end residues are counted. The germline V gene has CDR1 SNHLY and CDR2 FYNNEI.

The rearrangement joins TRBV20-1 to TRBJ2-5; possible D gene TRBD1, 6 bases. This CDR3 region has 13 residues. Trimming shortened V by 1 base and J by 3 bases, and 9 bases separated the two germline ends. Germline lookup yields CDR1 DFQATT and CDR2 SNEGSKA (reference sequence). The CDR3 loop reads CSARGGDKETQYF. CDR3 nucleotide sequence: TGCAGTGCTAGAGGAGGGGACAAAGAGACCCAGTACTTC.

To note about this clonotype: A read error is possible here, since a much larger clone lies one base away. DNA of the CDR3: TGTGCCAGCACACGGGGAGCTGAGCAGTTCTTC. It is translated as CASTRGAEQFF. The chain uses TRBV6-5 and TRBJ2-1, with D perhaps TRBD2 (5 bases). Germline V gene sequence: CDR1 MNHEY, CDR2 SVGAGI. This CDR3 region has 11 residues. V dropped 7 bases and J dropped 9 bases, with 10 bases sitting between them.

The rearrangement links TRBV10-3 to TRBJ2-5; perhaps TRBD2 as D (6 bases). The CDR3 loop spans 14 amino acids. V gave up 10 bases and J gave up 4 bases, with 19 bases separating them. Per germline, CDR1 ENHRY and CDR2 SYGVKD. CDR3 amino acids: CASTGGGVIETQYF. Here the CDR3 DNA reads TGTGCCAGCACCGGTGGAGGGGTGATAGAGACCCAGTACTTC.

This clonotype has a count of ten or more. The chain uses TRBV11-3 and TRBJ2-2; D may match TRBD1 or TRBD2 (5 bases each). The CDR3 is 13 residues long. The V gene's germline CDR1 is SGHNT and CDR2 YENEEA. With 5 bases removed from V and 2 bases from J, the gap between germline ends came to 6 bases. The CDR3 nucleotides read TGTGCCAGCAGCGGGGGTAACACCGGGGAGCTGTTTTTT. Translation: CASSGGNTGELFF.

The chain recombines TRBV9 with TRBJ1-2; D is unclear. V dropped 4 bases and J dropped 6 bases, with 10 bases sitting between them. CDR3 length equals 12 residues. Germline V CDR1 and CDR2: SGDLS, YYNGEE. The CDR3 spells CASSLTFDGYTF. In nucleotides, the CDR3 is TGTGCCAGCAGCTTGACCTTCGATGGCTACACCTTC.

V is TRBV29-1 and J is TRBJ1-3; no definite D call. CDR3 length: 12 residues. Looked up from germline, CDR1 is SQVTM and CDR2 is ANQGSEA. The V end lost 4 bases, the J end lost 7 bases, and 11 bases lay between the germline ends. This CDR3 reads CSVGDSRNTIYF. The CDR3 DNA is TGCAGCGTTGGAGACTCAAGGAACACCATATATTTT. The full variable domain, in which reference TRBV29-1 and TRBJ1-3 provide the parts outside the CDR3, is SAVISQKPSRDICQRGTSLTIQCQVDSQVTMMFWYRQQPGQSLTLIATANQGSEATYESGFVIDKFPISRPNLTFSTLTVSNMSPEDSSIYLCSVGDSRNTIYFGEGSWLTVV.